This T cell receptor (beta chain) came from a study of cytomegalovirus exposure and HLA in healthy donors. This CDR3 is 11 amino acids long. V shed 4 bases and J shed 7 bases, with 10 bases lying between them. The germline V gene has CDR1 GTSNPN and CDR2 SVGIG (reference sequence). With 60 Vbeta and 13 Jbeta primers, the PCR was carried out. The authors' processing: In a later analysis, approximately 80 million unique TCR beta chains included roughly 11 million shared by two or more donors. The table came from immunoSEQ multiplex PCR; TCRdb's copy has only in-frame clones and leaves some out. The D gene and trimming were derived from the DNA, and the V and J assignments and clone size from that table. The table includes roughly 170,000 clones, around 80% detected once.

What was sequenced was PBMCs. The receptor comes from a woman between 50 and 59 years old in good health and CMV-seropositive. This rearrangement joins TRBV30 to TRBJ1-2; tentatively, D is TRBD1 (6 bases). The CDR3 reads CAWTLGGGYTF. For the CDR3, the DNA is TGTGCCTGGACTCTAGGGGGTGGCTACACCTTC.